This T cell receptor beta chain was sequenced in a study of beta chain features in type 1 diabetes. Germline-derived CDR1 and CDR2 are SEHNR and FQNEAQ (reference sequence). The CDR3 length is 17 residues. With 3 bases removed from V and 0 bases from J, the gap between germline ends came to 15 bases. Since all of the isolated RNA was reverse transcribed, expressed TCRB transcripts were what got sequenced. Clones were sequenced by immunoSEQ multiplex PCR, and TCRdb holds only the in-frame ones, with some missing. The repertoire holds fewer than 250,000 clones, with around an eighth as singletons. The chain employs TRBV7-9 and TRBJ1-5; D might be TRBD1 (6 bases). The sample taken for sequencing was naive CD4+ T cells from blood. The sequence came from a woman between 40 and 50 years old in good health. The CDR3 protein is CASSLSAGTSSNQPQHF. In nucleotides, the CDR3 is TGTGCCAGCAGCTTGAGCGCCGGGACAAGTAGCAATCAGCCCCAGCATTTT.